The 18 T cell receptor beta chains given below trace back to one sample, sequenced in a study of blood T cells in healthy people across ages. The second PCR ran roughly 7 to 12 cycles with a sample-barcoded 5' primer and J-beta primers. TCRdb reanalysed the 5' RACE reads using MiXCR and keeps one entry per CDR3 protein. The sample consists of around 1,700,000 distinct CDR3 sequences, about 28% of them appearing once. Sequenced material: blood. The receptors shown here come from a young woman in good health.

In this sample, this clonotype turned up a few times. V is TRBV5-5 and J is TRBJ1-5, with D perhaps matching TRBD1 (5 bases). V dropped 2 bases and J dropped 7 bases, with 19 bases sitting between them. The V gene's germline CDR1 is SGHKS and CDR2 YYEKEE (reference sequence). The CDR3 loop spans 16 amino acids. CDR3: CASSLGPGLRQQPQHF. Written as DNA, the CDR3 is TGTGCCAGCAGCTTAGGTCCAGGGCTAAGGCAGCAGCCCCAGCATTTT.

The chain has TRBV28 and TRBJ1-1, with D uncertain. The V gene lost 3 bases and the J gene lost 5 bases, with 10 bases spanning the gap. Germline V gene lookup returns CDR1 MDHEN and CDR2 SYDVKM. CDR3 length: 13 amino acids. DNA of the CDR3: TGTGCCAGCAGTTTCGTGAGGAAAACTGAAGCTTTCTTT. Its protein product is CASSFVRKTEAFF.

This clonotype appeared many times. V gene TRBV20-1 combines with J gene TRBJ2-1, with TRBD2 identical over 8 bases. V gave up 2 bases and J gave up 7 bases; unmatched junction bases: 10. Germline V gene lookup returns CDR1 DFQATT and CDR2 SNEGSKA (reference sequence). The CDR3 spans 15 residues. The CDR3 region is CSARLRLALGNEQFF. DNA for the CDR3: TGCAGTGCTAGACTCCGACTAGCGTTGGGGAATGAGCAGTTCTTC.

This clonotype was seen a handful of times. The CDR3 DNA follows: TGTGCCAGCAGCGACCCAGGGAGTCAAGAGACCCAGTACTTC. This translates into CASSDPGSQETQYF. V gene TRBV7-9 combines with J gene TRBJ2-5; D tentatively reads TRBD1 or TRBD2 (5 bases each). The germline V and J ends were trimmed by 5 bases and 2 bases, with 12 bases remaining between them. The germline V gene has CDR1 SEHNR and CDR2 FQNEAQ (reference sequence). There are 14 residues in the CDR3.

This clonotype showed up many times. The chain is built from TRBV5-1 and TRBJ2-5; TRBD2 is a possible D gene (5 bases). Trimming took 4 bases from V and 5 from J, leaving 6 bases between them. CDR3 length equals 11 residues. CDR1 SGHRS and CDR2 YFSETQ come from the germline V gene. Here the CDR3 DNA reads TGCGCCAGCAGCCGGGATGAGACCCAGTACTTC. Protein product: CASSRDETQYF.

The chain is built from TRBV5-1 and TRBJ2-3; 10 bases map to TRBD2. Looked up from germline, CDR1 is SGHRS and CDR2 is YFSETQ. The CDR3 is made up of 16 amino acids. Germline trimming cut 1 base from V and 3 bases from J; bases unmatched to any gene: 5. In DNA, the CDR3 is TGCGCCAGCAGCTTGCAGCGGGGGGGCAGTACAGATACGCAGTATTTT. It specifies CASSLQRGGSTDTQYF.

Regarding this clonotype: At one boundary the junction diverges from the germline segment, which might be a read error. V usage is TRBV6-2 or TRBV6-3 and J usage is TRBJ1-2, with 9 bases aligning to TRBD1. The germline CDR1 and CDR2 sequences are MNHEY and SVGEGT. The CDR3 contains 15 residues. This chain's CDR3 is CASYTGGIDNYDYTF. CDR3 DNA sequence: TGTGCCAGCTACACAGGGGGCATTGACAACTATGACTACACCTTC.

The chain links TRBV30 to TRBJ2-1; 7 positions match TRBD2. Looked up from germline, CDR1 is GTSNPN and CDR2 is SVGIG (reference sequence). Unmatched junction bases numbered 8, after V lost 4 bases and J lost 8 bases. This CDR3 spans 13 amino acids. The CDR3 here is CAWTAGTRDEQFF. The CDR3 region has the DNA TGTGCCTGGACAGCGGGAACCCGGGATGAGCAGTTCTTC. Combining the CDR3 with reference TRBV30 and TRBJ2-1 gives the whole variable domain SQTIHQWPATLVQPVGSPLSLECTVEGTSNPNLYWYRQAAGRGLQLLFYSVGIGQISSEVPQNLSASRPQDRQFILSSKKLLLSDSGFYLCAWTAGTRDEQFFGPGTRLTVL.

The table lists this clonotype with a few counts. The chain uses TRBV5-1 and TRBJ2-1; 7 nucleotides align to TRBD2. The CDR3 is 15 residues long. V gave up 0 bases and J gave up 2 bases; unmatched junction bases: 2. CDR1 and CDR2 from the germline V gene are SGHRS and YFSETQ. The DNA of the CDR3 is TGCGCCAGCAGCTTGGAGCTAGCGGCCTACAATGAGCAGTTCTTC. Its translation is CASSLELAAYNEQFF. The full variable domain, its missing parts supplied by reference TRBV5-1 and TRBJ2-1, is KAGVTQTPRYLIKTRGQQVTLSCSPISGHRSVSWYQQTPGQGLQFLFEYFSETQRNKGNFPGRFSGRQFSNSRSEMNVSTLELGDSALYLCASSLELAAYNEQFFGPGTRLTVL.

The CDR3 DNA is TGTGCCAGCACGCAGCGGGGGAACACAGATACGCAGTATTTT. The encoded protein is CASTQRGNTDTQYF. This chain uses TRBV9 with TRBJ2-3; the match to TRBD2 covers 8 bases. The V and J ends lost 6 bases and 2 bases, in that order; junction bases with no gene match: 5. The CDR3 contains 14 residues. The germline V gene has CDR1 SGDLS and CDR2 YYNGEE.

This clonotype was recorded a few times. The chain couples TRBV7-3 to TRBJ2-3; 9 nucleotides line up with TRBD2. Losses at the gene ends were 5 bases for V and 0 bases for J; bases not matched to a gene: 6. Looked up from germline, CDR1 is SGHTA and CDR2 is FQGTGA. The CDR3 contains 16 residues. The DNA of the CDR3 is TGTGCCAGCAGCCCACAGGGACTAGCTAGCACAGATACGCAGTATTTT. Translating it yields CASSPQGLASTDTQYF.

About this clonotype: A much larger clone is a single base away; this may be a read error. The V gene is TRBV7-9, the J gene TRBJ2-5, with unresolved D. The CDR3 is made up of 13 amino acids. Germline loops: CDR1 SEHNR, CDR2 FQNEAQ (reference sequence). CDR3 sequence: CAGSLGRTETQYF. CDR3 nucleotide sequence: TGTGCCGGCAGCTTAGGCCGAACGGAGACCCAGTACTTC.

The rearrangement uses TRBV20-1 and TRBJ1-2, with TRBD1 matching 7 bases. V was pared by 5 bases and J by 3 bases, with 6 bases of the junction left unmatched. The germline gives CDR1 DFQATT, CDR2 SNEGSKA (reference sequence). This CDR3 is built from 13 residues. The CDR3: CSAGAGTDYGYTF. The CDR3 nucleotides read TGCAGTGCTGGAGCTGGGACAGACTATGGCTACACCTTC.

A few counts support this clonotype. Possible read error: a much larger clone is one base away. CDR3 coding DNA: TGCAGTGCCCCGTCGAGCGGGGGGGCCGTTGAGCAGTACTTC. Protein product: CSAPSSGGAVEQYF. The chain is built from TRBV20-1 and TRBJ2-5; 10 positions agree with TRBD2. This CDR3 is 14 amino acids long. The trim removed 6 bases at V and 11 bases at J, leaving 15 bases unmatched. Germline V gene lookup returns CDR1 DFQATT and CDR2 SNEGSKA (reference sequence).

Only a few counts were recorded for this clonotype. The chain employs TRBV4-1 and TRBJ1-1; D gene unclear. Trimming removed 4 bases at V and 6 bases at J, with 12 bases between. The length of the CDR3 is 13 residues. The germline gives CDR1 MGHRA, CDR2 YSYEKL. CDR3 amino acids: CASSPSAQPEAFF. The CDR3 nucleotides read TGCGCCAGCAGCCCTAGCGCCCAGCCTGAAGCTTTCTTT.

In this sample, this clonotype turned up a few times. The genes are TRBV28 and TRBJ2-5; tentatively, D is TRBD2 (5 bases). CDR1 and CDR2 from the germline V gene are MDHEN and SYDVKM. This CDR3 has 12 amino acids. Trimming shortened V by 5 bases and J by 9 bases, and 13 bases separated the two germline ends. In DNA, the CDR3 is TGTGCCAGCAGTCCCCCCGGGATGGCCCAGTACTTC. It encodes CASSPPGMAQYF.

This clonotype was detected many times. V and J are TRBV10-3 and TRBJ2-5; tentatively, D is TRBD1 (6 bases). The length of the CDR3 is 15 residues. V was trimmed by 1 base and J by 5 bases, leaving 14 bases between them. Germline V gives CDR1 ENHRY, CDR2 SYGVKD. This CDR3 is CAISELEQGGETQYF. CDR3 coding DNA: TGTGCCATCAGTGAGTTGGAACAGGGCGGGGAGACCCAGTACTTC.

This clonotype appeared a single time. A much bigger clone sits one base away, suggesting this may be a read error. The final CDR3 position lacks the conserved phenylalanine or tryptophan, pointing to a likely read error. The chain joins TRBV18 to TRBJ2-4; 12 nucleotides align to TRBD2. The DNA end favors TRBJ2-7, so the J call may be wrong. Germline V gives CDR1 KGHSH, CDR2 LQKENI. The CDR3 totals 16 residues. The CDR3 here is CASSPNLAGGPYEQYI. CDR3 coding DNA: TGTGCCAGCTCACCAAATCTAGCGGGAGGGCCCTACGAGCAGTACATC.